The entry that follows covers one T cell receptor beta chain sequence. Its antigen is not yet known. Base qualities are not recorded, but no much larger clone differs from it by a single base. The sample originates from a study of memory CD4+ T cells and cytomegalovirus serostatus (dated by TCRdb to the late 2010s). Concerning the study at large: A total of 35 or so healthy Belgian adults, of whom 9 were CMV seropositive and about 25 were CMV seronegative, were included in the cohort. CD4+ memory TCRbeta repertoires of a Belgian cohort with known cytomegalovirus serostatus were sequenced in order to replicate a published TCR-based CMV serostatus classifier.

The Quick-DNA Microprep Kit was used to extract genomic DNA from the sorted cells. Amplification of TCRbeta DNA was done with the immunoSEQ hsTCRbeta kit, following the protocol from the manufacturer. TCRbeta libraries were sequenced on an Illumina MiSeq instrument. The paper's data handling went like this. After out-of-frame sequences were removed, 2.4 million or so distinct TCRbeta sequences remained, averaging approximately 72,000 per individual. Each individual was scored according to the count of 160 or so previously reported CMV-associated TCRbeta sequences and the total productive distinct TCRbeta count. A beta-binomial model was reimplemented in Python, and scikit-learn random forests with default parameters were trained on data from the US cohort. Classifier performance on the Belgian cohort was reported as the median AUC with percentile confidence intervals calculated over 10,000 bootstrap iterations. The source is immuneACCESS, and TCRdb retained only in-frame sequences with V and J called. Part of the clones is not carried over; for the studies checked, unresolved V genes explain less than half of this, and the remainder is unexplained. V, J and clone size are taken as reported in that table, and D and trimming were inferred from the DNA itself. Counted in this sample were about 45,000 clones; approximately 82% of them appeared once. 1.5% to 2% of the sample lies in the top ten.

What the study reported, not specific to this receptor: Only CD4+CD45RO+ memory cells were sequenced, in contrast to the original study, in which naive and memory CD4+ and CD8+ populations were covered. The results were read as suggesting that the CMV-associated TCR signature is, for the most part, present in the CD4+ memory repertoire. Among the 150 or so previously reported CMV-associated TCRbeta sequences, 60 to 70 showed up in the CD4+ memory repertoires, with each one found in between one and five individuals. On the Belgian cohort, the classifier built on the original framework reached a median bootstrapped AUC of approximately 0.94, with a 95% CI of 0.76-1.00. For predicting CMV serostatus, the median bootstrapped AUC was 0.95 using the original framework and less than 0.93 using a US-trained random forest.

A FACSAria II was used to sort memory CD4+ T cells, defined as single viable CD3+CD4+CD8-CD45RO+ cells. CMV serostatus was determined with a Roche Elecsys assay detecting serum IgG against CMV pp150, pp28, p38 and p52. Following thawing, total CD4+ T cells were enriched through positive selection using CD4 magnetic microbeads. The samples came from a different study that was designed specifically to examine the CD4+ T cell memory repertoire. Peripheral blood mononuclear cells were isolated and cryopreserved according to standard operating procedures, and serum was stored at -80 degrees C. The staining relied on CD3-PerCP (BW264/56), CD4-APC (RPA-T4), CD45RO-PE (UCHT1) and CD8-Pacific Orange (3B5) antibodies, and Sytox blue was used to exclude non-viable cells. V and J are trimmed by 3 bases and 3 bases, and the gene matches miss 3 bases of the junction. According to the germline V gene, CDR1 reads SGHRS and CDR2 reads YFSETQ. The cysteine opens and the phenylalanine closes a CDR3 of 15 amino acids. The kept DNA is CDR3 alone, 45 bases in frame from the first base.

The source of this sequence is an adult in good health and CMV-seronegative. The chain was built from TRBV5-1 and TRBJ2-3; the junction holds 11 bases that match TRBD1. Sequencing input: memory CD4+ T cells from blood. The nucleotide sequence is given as TGCGCCAGCAGCTCCGGGACAGGGGGAACAGATACGCAGTATTTT. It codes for CASSSGTGGTDTQYF.